Only a few counts were recorded for the clone carrying this T cell receptor (beta chain). Its specificity is unknown. The source of the sample is a study of T cell repertoires in cytomegalovirus infection. Across the whole study: From public TCR beta signatures came an indication of both CMV infection and matching HLA type.

Whole-study findings and limits: CMV carriers with the relevant HLA were identified by cumulative public TCR beta family frequency. HLA-C-restricted CMV clonotypes gave the most frequent clonotype in two of eight donors.

TCRdb independently ran MiXCR on the reads; one entry per CDR3 protein. The sample has approximately 250,000 distinct CDR3 sequences, roughly 23% seen once. This CDR3 spans 13 amino acids. V was clipped by 3 bases and J by 4 bases; unmatched bases: 1. Germline lookup yields CDR1 LNHDA and CDR2 SQIVND (reference sequence). The clonotype was recovered from a human donor in good health (CMV status not recorded). Some clones in this sample may be carry-over from other donors' samples. The sample taken for sequencing was CD8+ T cells from PBMCs. The rearrangement joins TRBV19 to TRBJ2-7, with 9 bases aligning to TRBD1. CDR3 sequence (DNA): TGTGCCAGTAGTATGGGACAGGGTTACGAGCAGTACTTC. This translates into CASSMGQGYEQYF.